This T cell receptor beta chain is drawn from a study of response to subunit inactivated influenza vaccine. Whole-study results and caveats: Few new T cells, the authors suggested, are recruited by each seasonal influenza vaccination.

Using its own MiXCR run on the RT-PCR reads, TCRdb lists one record per CDR3 protein. The data contain roughly 630,000 distinct CDR3 sequences, about 15% of them singletons. Comment on this clonotype: The antigen is unknown.

CDR3 length: 17 residues. CDR1 is LGHDT, CDR2 YNNKEL, per germline (reference sequence). V was trimmed by 4 bases and J by 4 bases, leaving 23 bases between them. The material sequenced was PBMCs from blood, taken 14 to 15 days before vaccination. V is TRBV3-1 and J is TRBJ2-7; a weak D match, TRBD1 (6 bases). This clonotype was obtained from a middle-aged man who received an inactivated influenza vaccine. In nucleotides, the CDR3 is TGTGCCAGCAGCCGTTCACAATTGTGGCAAGGGGGTTACGAGCAGTACTTC. The encoded protein is CASSRSQLWQGGYEQYF.